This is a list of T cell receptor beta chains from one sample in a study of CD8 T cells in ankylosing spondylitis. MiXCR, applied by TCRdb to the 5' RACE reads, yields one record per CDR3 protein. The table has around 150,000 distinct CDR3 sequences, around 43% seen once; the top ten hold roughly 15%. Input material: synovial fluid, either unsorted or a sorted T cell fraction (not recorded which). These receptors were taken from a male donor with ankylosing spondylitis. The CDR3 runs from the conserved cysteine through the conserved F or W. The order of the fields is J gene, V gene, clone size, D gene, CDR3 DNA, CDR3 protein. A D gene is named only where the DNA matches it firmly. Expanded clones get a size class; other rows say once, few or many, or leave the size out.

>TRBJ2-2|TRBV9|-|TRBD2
TGTGCCAGCAGCGTAGGAGCCTTGGCGGGAGGTGCAGGGGACACCGGGGAGCTGTTTTTT
CASSVGALAGGAGDTGELFF
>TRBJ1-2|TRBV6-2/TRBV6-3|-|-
TGTGCCAGCAGACCCTTGGACGGAGCTAACTATGGCTACACCTTC
CASRPLDGANYGYTF
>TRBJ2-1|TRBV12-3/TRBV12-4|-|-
TGTGCCAGCAGTTTTTTAATAAATGAGCAGTTCTTC
CASSFLINEQFF
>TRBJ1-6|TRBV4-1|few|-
TGCGCCAGCAGCCCCACGGGGCCAGGTGATAATTCACCCCTCCACTTT
CASSPTGPGDNSPLHF
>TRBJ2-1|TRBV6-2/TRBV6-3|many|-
TGTGCCAGCAGTTACGGGACGGAGCAGTTCTTC
CASSYGTEQFF
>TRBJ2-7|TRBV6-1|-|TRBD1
TGTGCCAGCAGGATAGGACAGGGACCCTACGAGCAGTACTTC
CASRIGQGPYEQYF
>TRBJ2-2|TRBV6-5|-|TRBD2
TGTGCCAGCAGTTACAGCGGGGACACCGGGGAGCTGTTTTTT
CASSYSGDTGELFF
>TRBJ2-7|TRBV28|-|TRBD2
TGTGCCAGCAGTTTATGTTCGCTAGCGGGAGAGACCTCCTACGAGCAGTACTTC
CASSLCSLAGETSYEQYF
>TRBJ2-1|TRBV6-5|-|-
TGTGCCAGCAGTTACTCGAGTCTGGGTTTCAGCTCCTACAATGAGCAGTTCTTC
CASSYSSLGFSSYNEQFF
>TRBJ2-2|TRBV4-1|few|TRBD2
TGCGCCAGCAGCCAAGATTCGGGGTTTCGCGGGAGTCTGGTCACCGGGGAGCTGTTTTTT
CASSQDSGFRGSLVTGELFF